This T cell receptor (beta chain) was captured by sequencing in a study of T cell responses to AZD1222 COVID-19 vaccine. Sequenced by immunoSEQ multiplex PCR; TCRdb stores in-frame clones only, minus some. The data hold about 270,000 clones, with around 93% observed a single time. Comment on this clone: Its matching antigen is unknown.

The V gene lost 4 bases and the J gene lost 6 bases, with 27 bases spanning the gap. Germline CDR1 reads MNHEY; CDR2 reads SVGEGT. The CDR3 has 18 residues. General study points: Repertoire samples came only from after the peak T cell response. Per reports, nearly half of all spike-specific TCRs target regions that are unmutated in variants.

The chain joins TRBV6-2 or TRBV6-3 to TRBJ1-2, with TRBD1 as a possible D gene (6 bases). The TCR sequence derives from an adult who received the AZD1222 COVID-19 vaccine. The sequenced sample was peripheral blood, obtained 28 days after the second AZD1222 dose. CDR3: CASSFLPSRTPRQDGYTF. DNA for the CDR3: TGTGCCAGCAGTTTCTTGCCCTCGAGGACCCCTCGACAGGATGGCTACACCTTC.